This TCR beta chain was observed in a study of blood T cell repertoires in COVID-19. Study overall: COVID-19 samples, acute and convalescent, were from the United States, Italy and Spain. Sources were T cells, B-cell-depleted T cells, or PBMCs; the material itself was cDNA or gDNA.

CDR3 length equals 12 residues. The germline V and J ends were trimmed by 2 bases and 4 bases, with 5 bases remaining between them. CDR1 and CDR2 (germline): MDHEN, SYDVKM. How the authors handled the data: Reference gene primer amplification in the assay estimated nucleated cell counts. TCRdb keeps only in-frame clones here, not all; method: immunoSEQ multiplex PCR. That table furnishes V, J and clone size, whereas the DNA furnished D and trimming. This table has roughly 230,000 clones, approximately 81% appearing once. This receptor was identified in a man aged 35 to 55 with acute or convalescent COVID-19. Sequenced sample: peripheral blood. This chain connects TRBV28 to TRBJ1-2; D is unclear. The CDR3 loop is CASSLPSYGYTF. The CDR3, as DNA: TGTGCCAGCAGTTTACCCTCCTATGGCTACACCTTC.